This entry is about one T cell receptor beta chain. Germline CDR1 and CDR2: LNHNV and YYDKDF (reference sequence). Trimming took off 1 base at V and 8 bases at J, with 15 bases between the two ends. This CDR3 spans 15 amino acids. This entry is derived from a study of blood T cell repertoires in COVID-19. Looking at the study overall: The analysed material was cDNA or gDNA that came from T cells, B-cell-depleted T cells, or PBMCs.

Study processing details: Amplification from reference gene primers served as the basis for estimated nucleated cell counts. Libraries were prepared by immunoSEQ multiplex PCR; TCRdb keeps only in-frame clonotypes and omits some of them. V and J calls and clone size are those listed in that table; D and trimming were worked out from the DNA. The profile shows 200,000 to 300,000 clones, more than 80% of them singletons. The rearrangement uses TRBV15 and TRBJ2-1, with a weak D call TRBD2 (5 bases). The sequence derives from a woman aged 80 or over with COVID-19, enrolled during active disease. The specimen sequenced was peripheral blood. The chain's CDR3 is CATSRVDLGSDEQFF. Written as DNA, the CDR3 is TGTGCCACCAGCAGAGTCGATTTAGGGAGCGATGAGCAGTTCTTC.